The rows below give T cell receptor beta chains drawn from one sample of a study of blood T cells in healthy people across ages. MiXCR, applied by TCRdb to the 5' RACE reads, yields one record per CDR3 protein. Of roughly 1.4 million distinct CDR3 sequences in the sample, around 55% were seen once. Sequenced input: blood. Receptor source: a man aged 18-30 years in good health. Each CDR3 is given with its conserved first and last residue. Each record gives: V gene, J gene, clone size, D gene, CDR3 length, CDR3 protein, CDR3 DNA. D genes are given only for firm matches. Not all rows give a size; the values are once, few, many and, for expanded clones, a class.

v_call: TRBV2
j_call: TRBJ2-7
clone_size: .
d_call: TRBD1
cdr3_length: 13
cdr3_aa: CASRDRFRWGQYF
cdr3_nt: TGTGCCAGCCGGGACAGGTTCCGCTGGGGGCAGTACTTC

v_call: TRBV7-9
j_call: TRBJ2-7
clone_size: .
d_call: .
cdr3_length: 14
cdr3_aa: CASSLQEAAYEQYF
cdr3_nt: TGTGCCAGCAGCCTCCAGGAGGCGGCCTACGAGCAGTACTTC

v_call: TRBV28
j_call: TRBJ2-3
clone_size: .
d_call: TRBD1
cdr3_length: 14
cdr3_aa: CASSYDRATDTQYF
cdr3_nt: TGTGCCAGCAGTTATGACAGGGCCACAGATACGCAGTATTTT

v_call: TRBV20-1
j_call: TRBJ1-2
clone_size: few
d_call: .
cdr3_length: 11
cdr3_aa: CSAREDTTYTF
cdr3_nt: TGCAGTGCTAGAGAAGACACGACTTACACCTTC

v_call: TRBV5-1
j_call: TRBJ2-7
clone_size: few
d_call: .
cdr3_length: 14
cdr3_aa: CASSSIIGSYEQYF
cdr3_nt: TGCGCCAGCAGCTCAATTATCGGGTCCTACGAGCAGTACTTC

v_call: TRBV27
j_call: TRBJ2-7
clone_size: .
d_call: .
cdr3_length: 14
cdr3_aa: CASSNHPGYNEQYF
cdr3_nt: TGTGCCAGCAGTAATCACCCAGGGTACAACGAGCAGTACTTC

v_call: TRBV15
j_call: TRBJ1-1
clone_size: once
d_call: .
cdr3_length: 15
cdr3_aa: CATSRLGRKDPEAFF
cdr3_nt: TGTGCCACCAGCAGGCTGGGACGGAAGGACCCTGAAGCTTTCTTT

v_call: TRBV21-1
j_call: TRBJ2-7
clone_size: .
d_call: .
cdr3_length: 15
cdr3_aa: CASTRLAGFSYEQYF
cdr3_nt: TGTGCCAGCACTCGACTAGCGGGGTTCTCCTACGAGCAGTACTTC

v_call: TRBV11-2
j_call: TRBJ2-7
clone_size: once
d_call: TRBD1
cdr3_length: 16
cdr3_aa: CVSRPLKGQGIYEQYF
cdr3_nt: TGTGTCAGCAGGCCCCTAAAGGGACAGGGGATCTACGAGCAGTACTTC

v_call: TRBV7-2
j_call: TRBJ1-1
clone_size: .
d_call: .
cdr3_length: 11
cdr3_aa: CASGLRTKAFF
cdr3_nt: TGTGCCAGCGGGTTGCGGACGAAAGCTTTCTTT

v_call: TRBV5-1
j_call: TRBJ2-1
clone_size: .
d_call: TRBD2
cdr3_length: 16
cdr3_aa: CASSSSVAGHARGQFF
cdr3_nt: TGCGCCAGCAGTTCCTCCGTAGCGGGACACGCGAGGGGGCAGTTCTTC

v_call: TRBV6-6
j_call: TRBJ2-5
clone_size: few
d_call: TRBD1
cdr3_length: 14
cdr3_aa: CASSFDRGVETQYF
cdr3_nt: TGTGCCAGCAGTTTCGACAGGGGAGTGGAGACCCAGTACTTC

v_call: TRBV7-2
j_call: TRBJ2-7
clone_size: few
d_call: .
cdr3_length: 13
cdr3_aa: CASSFVTLYEQYF
cdr3_nt: TGTGCCAGCAGCTTCGTAACGCTCTACGAGCAGTACTTC

v_call: TRBV25-1
j_call: TRBJ1-2
clone_size: .
d_call: .
cdr3_length: 14
cdr3_aa: CASSEPGEVYGYTF
cdr3_nt: TGTGCCAGCAGTGAGCCGGGCGAAGTCTATGGCTACACCTTC

v_call: TRBV29-1
j_call: TRBJ2-5
clone_size: .
d_call: .
cdr3_length: 11
cdr3_aa: CSVKQRGTQYF
cdr3_nt: TGCAGCGTTAAACAAAGGGGGACCCAGTACTTC

v_call: TRBV7-2
j_call: TRBJ1-2
clone_size: few
d_call: .
cdr3_length: 17
cdr3_aa: CASSFRTIQQNVYGYTF
cdr3_nt: TGTGCCAGCAGCTTCCGGACCATTCAACAGAATGTCTATGGCTACACCTTC

v_call: TRBV5-1
j_call: TRBJ2-1
clone_size: once
d_call: .
cdr3_length: 15
cdr3_aa: CASSLEGREYNEQFF
cdr3_nt: TGCGCCAGCAGCTTGGAGGGTAGGGAGTACAATGAGCAGTTCTTC

v_call: TRBV20-1
j_call: TRBJ2-1
clone_size: once
d_call: .
cdr3_length: 12
cdr3_aa: CSARGGQWEQFF
cdr3_nt: TGCAGTGCTAGGGGGGGGCAGTGGGAGCAGTTCTTC

v_call: TRBV6-5
j_call: TRBJ2-7
clone_size: few
d_call: .
cdr3_length: 15
cdr3_aa: CASRHRPGLPHEQYF
cdr3_nt: TGTGCCAGCAGACACCGTCCGGGACTGCCTCACGAGCAGTACTTC

v_call: TRBV25-1
j_call: TRBJ1-2
clone_size: few
d_call: .
cdr3_length: 11
cdr3_aa: CASSNFYGYTF
cdr3_nt: TGTGCCAGCAGTAATTTCTATGGCTACACCTTC

v_call: TRBV30
j_call: TRBJ2-1
clone_size: .
d_call: TRBD2
cdr3_length: 16
cdr3_aa: CAWSVLPSGNYNEQFF
cdr3_nt: TGTGCCTGGAGTGTACTTCCTAGCGGGAATTACAATGAGCAGTTCTTC

v_call: TRBV21-1
j_call: TRBJ2-1
clone_size: .
d_call: .
cdr3_length: 20
cdr3_aa: CASSKVYSCGGASFCNEQFF
cdr3_nt: .

v_call: TRBV27
j_call: TRBJ2-1
clone_size: .
d_call: TRBD2
cdr3_length: 16
cdr3_aa: CASSLIGGLALNEQFF
cdr3_nt: TGTGCCAGCAGTTTAATCGGGGGACTAGCGTTGAATGAGCAGTTCTTC

v_call: TRBV5-1
j_call: TRBJ2-3
clone_size: many
d_call: .
cdr3_length: 12
cdr3_aa: CASSLELDTQYF
cdr3_nt: TGCGCCAGCAGCTTGGAGCTAGATACGCAGTATTTT

v_call: TRBV9
j_call: TRBJ2-5
clone_size: .
d_call: .
cdr3_length: 12
cdr3_aa: CASSVDVETQYF
cdr3_nt: TGTGCCAGCAGCGTAGATGTGGAGACCCAGTACTTC

v_call: TRBV15
j_call: TRBJ1-6
clone_size: few
d_call: .
cdr3_length: 18
cdr3_aa: CATSPYPGDTGSDSPLHF
cdr3_nt: TGTGCCACCAGCCCTTATCCGGGTGACACGGGATCGGATTCACCCCTCCACTTT

v_call: TRBV10-3
j_call: TRBJ2-3
clone_size: .
d_call: .
cdr3_length: 15
cdr3_aa: CAISDRDSRQDTQYF
cdr3_nt: TGTGCCATCAGTGACCGGGACTCCCGTCAGGATACGCAGTATTTT

v_call: TRBV4-2
j_call: TRBJ2-2
clone_size: many
d_call: .
cdr3_length: 19
cdr3_aa: CASSQDLVRRGLSTGELFF
cdr3_nt: TGTGCCAGCAGCCAAGATCTGGTGAGGAGGGGGCTTAGCACCGGGGAGCTGTTTTTT

v_call: TRBV4-3
j_call: TRBJ2-7
clone_size: .
d_call: .
cdr3_length: 16
cdr3_aa: CASSQERTVTSYEQYF
cdr3_nt: TGCGCCAGCAGCCAAGAAAGGACAGTAACTTCCTACGAGCAGTACTTC

v_call: TRBV5-1
j_call: TRBJ2-3
clone_size: .
d_call: .
cdr3_length: 15
cdr3_aa: CASSFDTGGTDTQYF
cdr3_nt: TGCGCCAGCAGCTTCGATACGGGGGGCACAGATACGCAGTATTTT

v_call: TRBV10-3
j_call: TRBJ1-1
clone_size: few
d_call: .
cdr3_length: 14
cdr3_aa: CATASGRADTEAFF
cdr3_nt: TGTGCCACCGCCTCGGGCCGGGCCGACACTGAAGCTTTCTTT

v_call: TRBV5-1
j_call: TRBJ2-1
clone_size: .
d_call: TRBD2
cdr3_length: 16
cdr3_aa: CASSLVASGRYNEQFF
cdr3_nt: TGCGCCAGCAGCTTGGTGGCTAGCGGGCGCTACAATGAGCAGTTCTTC

v_call: TRBV20-1
j_call: TRBJ2-1
clone_size: .
d_call: .
cdr3_length: 13
cdr3_aa: CSALQTYYNEQFF
cdr3_nt: TGCAGTGCCCTTCAAACGTACTACAATGAGCAGTTCTTC

v_call: TRBV29-1
j_call: TRBJ2-7
clone_size: few
d_call: .
cdr3_length: 12
cdr3_aa: CSVYDIPEQQYF
cdr3_nt: TGCAGCGTATACGACATCCCAGAGCAGCAGTACTTC

v_call: TRBV14
j_call: TRBJ2-3
clone_size: .
d_call: .
cdr3_length: 13
cdr3_aa: CASSHPGADTQYF
cdr3_nt: TGTGCCAGCAGCCACCCTGGGGCAGATACGCAGTATTTT

v_call: TRBV6-6
j_call: TRBJ2-7
clone_size: .
d_call: .
cdr3_length: 15
cdr3_aa: CASSYPHPSSYEQYF
cdr3_nt: TGTGCCAGCAGTTACCCGCATCCGAGCTCCTACGAGCAGTACTTC

v_call: TRBV20-1
j_call: TRBJ2-5
clone_size: few
d_call: .
cdr3_length: 12
cdr3_aa: CSARFLQETQYF
cdr3_nt: TGCAGTGCTAGATTCCTCCAAGAGACCCAGTACTTC

v_call: TRBV27
j_call: TRBJ1-2
clone_size: .
d_call: .
cdr3_length: 13
cdr3_aa: CASSPGPSEGYTF
cdr3_nt: TGTGCCAGCAGTCCAGGACCCAGCGAGGGCTACACCTTC

v_call: TRBV10-3
j_call: TRBJ2-7
clone_size: .
d_call: .
cdr3_length: 11
cdr3_aa: CAVAEVNEQYF
cdr3_nt: TGTGCCGTGGCCGAGGTGAACGAGCAGTACTTC

v_call: TRBV30
j_call: TRBJ1-2
clone_size: .
d_call: .
cdr3_length: 15
cdr3_aa: CAWSGIRGTNYGYTF
cdr3_nt: TGTGCCTGGAGTGGTATCCGGGGGACAAACTATGGCTACACCTTC

v_call: TRBV25-1
j_call: TRBJ1-4
clone_size: .
d_call: .
cdr3_length: 17
cdr3_aa: CASSDDTRGETNEKLFF
cdr3_nt: TGTGCCAGCAGTGACGACACAAGGGGGGAAACTAATGAAAAACTGTTTTTT

v_call: TRBV5-1
j_call: TRBJ2-3
clone_size: .
d_call: .
cdr3_length: 13
cdr3_aa: CATWDVSTDTQYF
cdr3_nt: TGCGCCACCTGGGACGTAAGCACAGATACGCAGTATTTT

v_call: TRBV6-5
j_call: TRBJ1-3
clone_size: .
d_call: .
cdr3_length: 14
cdr3_aa: CASSYSGAGNTIYF
cdr3_nt: TGTGCCAGCAGTTACTCGGGCGCCGGAAACACCATATATTTT

v_call: TRBV4-1
j_call: TRBJ2-5
clone_size: many
d_call: .
cdr3_length: 13
cdr3_aa: CASSQDRQETQYF
cdr3_nt: TGTGCCAGCAGCCAAGACAGACAAGAGACCCAGTACTTC

v_call: TRBV5-1
j_call: TRBJ2-7
clone_size: .
d_call: TRBD2
cdr3_length: 19
cdr3_aa: CASSPRTSGSLALSYEQYF
cdr3_nt: TGCGCCAGCAGCCCTCGGACTAGCGGGAGTTTGGCCCTATCCTACGAGCAGTACTTC

v_call: TRBV21-1
j_call: TRBJ2-7
clone_size: once
d_call: .
cdr3_length: 16
cdr3_aa: CASSPQDRAKSYEQYF
cdr3_nt: TGTGCCAGCAGCCCTCAGGACAGGGCTAAGTCCTACGAGCAGTACTTC